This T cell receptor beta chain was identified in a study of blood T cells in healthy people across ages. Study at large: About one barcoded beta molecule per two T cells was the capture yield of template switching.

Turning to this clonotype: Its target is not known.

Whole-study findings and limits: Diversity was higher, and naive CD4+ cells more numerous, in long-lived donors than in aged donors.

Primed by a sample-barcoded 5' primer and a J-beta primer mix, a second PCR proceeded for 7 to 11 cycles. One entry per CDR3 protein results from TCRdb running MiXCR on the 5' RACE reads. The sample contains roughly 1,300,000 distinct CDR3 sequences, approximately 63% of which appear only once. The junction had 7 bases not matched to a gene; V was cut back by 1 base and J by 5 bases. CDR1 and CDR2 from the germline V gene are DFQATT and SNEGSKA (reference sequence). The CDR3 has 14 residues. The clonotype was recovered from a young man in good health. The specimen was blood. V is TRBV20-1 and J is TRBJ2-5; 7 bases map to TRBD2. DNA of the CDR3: TGCAGTGCTAGAGTGAGCGGGACGAGGGAGACCCAGTACTTC. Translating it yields CSARVSGTRETQYF.